This is a list of T cell receptor beta chains from one sample in a study of blood T cells in healthy people across ages. Each CDR3 protein is one row after TCRdb ran MiXCR on the 5' RACE reads. The table records 450,000 to 700,000 distinct CDR3 sequences, 25% to 30% of them present only once. Sequenced: blood. These receptors originate from a woman in her 70s in good health. CDR3s include the opening cysteine and the closing phenylalanine or tryptophan. A D gene is named only where the DNA matches it firmly. Some rows mark clone size as missing; the rest say once, few, many or name a class of expanded clone.

CDR3aa: CASSSSNREPYGYTF
CDR3nt: TGTGCCAGCAGCTCCTCCAACAGGGAACCCTATGGCTACACCTTC
len: 15
abundance: few
v_gene: TRBV7-9
j_gene: TRBJ1-2
d_gene: .

CDR3aa: CASSLSNGGANEQYF
CDR3nt: TGTGCCAGCAGCTTAAGTAACGGGGGGGCGAACGAGCAGTACTTC
len: 15
abundance: .
v_gene: TRBV7-9
j_gene: TRBJ2-7
d_gene: TRBD2

CDR3aa: CASSQAGGSRTNEQFF
CDR3nt: TGTGCTAGCAGTCAGGCGGGGGGGAGTAGAACGAATGAGCAGTTCTTC
len: 16
abundance: .
v_gene: TRBV7-7
j_gene: TRBJ2-1
d_gene: TRBD2

CDR3aa: CASSPIRAFKEKLFF
CDR3nt: TGCGCCAGCAGCCCTATAAGGGCCTTTAAGGAAAAACTGTTTTTT
len: 15
abundance: few
v_gene: TRBV4-3
j_gene: TRBJ1-4
d_gene: .

CDR3aa: CASSTDSSGNTIYF
CDR3nt: TGCGCCAGCAGCACGGACAGCTCTGGAAACACCATATATTTT
len: 14
abundance: few
v_gene: TRBV5-1
j_gene: TRBJ1-3
d_gene: .

CDR3aa: CASTFRLESYEQYF
CDR3nt: TGTGCCAGCACCTTTAGACTAGAGTCCTACGAGCAGTACTTC
len: 14
abundance: .
v_gene: TRBV2
j_gene: TRBJ2-7
d_gene: .

CDR3aa: CASKLAGGGYNEQFF
CDR3nt: TGTGCCAGTAAGCTAGCGGGAGGAGGCTACAATGAGCAGTTCTTC
len: 15
abundance: many
v_gene: TRBV19
j_gene: TRBJ2-1
d_gene: TRBD2

CDR3aa: CASGTEGPYEQYF
CDR3nt: TGTGCCAGCGGTACAGAAGGCCCCTACGAGCAGTACTTC
len: 13
abundance: few
v_gene: TRBV12-3/TRBV12-4
j_gene: TRBJ2-7
d_gene: .

CDR3aa: CASRSGGSYKQYF
CDR3nt: TGTGCCAGCCGGAGCGGGGGGTCCTACAAGCAGTACTTC
len: 13
abundance: .
v_gene: TRBV13
j_gene: TRBJ2-5
d_gene: TRBD2

CDR3aa: CSARVTVGELFF
CDR3nt: TGCAGTGCTAGAGTCACAGTCGGGGAGCTGTTTTTT
len: 12
abundance: .
v_gene: TRBV20-1
j_gene: TRBJ2-2
d_gene: .

CDR3aa: CASSRLLQGSYGYTF
CDR3nt: TGTGCCAGCAGCCGACTTTTACAGGGATCCTATGGCTACACCTTC
len: 15
abundance: few
v_gene: TRBV11-2
j_gene: TRBJ1-2
d_gene: .

CDR3aa: CASSVRTSGNQETQYF
CDR3nt: TGTGCCAGCAGTGTACGGACTAGCGGTAACCAAGAGACCCAGTACTTC
len: 16
abundance: few
v_gene: TRBV12-3/TRBV12-4
j_gene: TRBJ2-5
d_gene: TRBD2

CDR3aa: CASSYLLGRASEAFF
CDR3nt: TGTGCCAGCAGCTACCTCCTGGGCAGGGCCTCTGAAGCTTTCTTT
len: 15
abundance: .
v_gene: TRBV11-2
j_gene: TRBJ1-1
d_gene: .

CDR3aa: CASSPGQKNEKLFF
CDR3nt: TGTGCCAGCTCTCCGGGACAGAAGAATGAAAAACTGTTTTTT
len: 14
abundance: few
v_gene: TRBV18
j_gene: TRBJ1-4
d_gene: TRBD1

CDR3aa: CASSSSQGINEKLFF
CDR3nt: TGTGCCAGCAGCTCCTCACAGGGGATTAATGAAAAACTGTTTTTT
len: 15
abundance: few
v_gene: TRBV7-9
j_gene: TRBJ1-4
d_gene: TRBD1

CDR3aa: CSVPTSGGAHEQYF
CDR3nt: TGCAGTGTCCCGACTAGCGGGGGGGCGCACGAGCAGTACTTC
len: 14
abundance: .
v_gene: TRBV20-1
j_gene: TRBJ2-7
d_gene: TRBD2

CDR3aa: CASVGLAVETQYF
CDR3nt: TGTGCCAGCGTCGGACTAGCGGTGGAGACCCAGTACTTC
len: 13
abundance: few
v_gene: TRBV6-2/TRBV6-3
j_gene: TRBJ2-5
d_gene: TRBD2

CDR3aa: CASSESVLAGGSTDTQYF
CDR3nt: TGCGCCAGCAGTGAGTCGGTACTAGCGGGGGGTAGCACAGATACGCAGTATTTT
len: 18
abundance: .
v_gene: TRBV10-2
j_gene: TRBJ2-3
d_gene: TRBD2

CDR3aa: CSAKVRAGEKLFF
CDR3nt: TGCAGTGCCAAGGTCAGGGCGGGCGAAAAACTGTTTTTT
len: 13
abundance: .
v_gene: TRBV20-1
j_gene: TRBJ1-4
d_gene: .

CDR3aa: CASSLQGLAGGTVSDTQYF
CDR3nt: TGCGCCAGCAGCCTCCAAGGACTAGCGGGGGGAACCGTCTCAGATACGCAGTATTTT
len: 19
abundance: .
v_gene: TRBV4-3
j_gene: TRBJ2-3
d_gene: TRBD2

CDR3aa: CASSLVWGAGEQYF
CDR3nt: TGTGCCAGCAGCTTAGTATGGGGGGCAGGGGAGCAGTACTTC
len: 14
abundance: .
v_gene: TRBV7-2
j_gene: TRBJ2-7
d_gene: .